These 23 T cell receptor beta chains originate from one sample sequenced in a study of shared clonotypes between healthy human individuals. Sequenced by immunoSEQ multiplex PCR; TCRdb stores in-frame clones only, minus some. The table records around 2.5 million clones, approximately 94% of them present only once. The sequencing sample was made of naive CD4+ T cells from PBMCs. Subset reported: CD45RA+ positively selected. All receptors come from a man aged 18 to 30 in good health. Some clones in this sample may be carry-over from other donors' samples.

The rearrangement joins TRBV19 to TRBJ2-7; D tentatively fits TRBD1 or TRBD2 (5 bases each). In germline, CDR1 is LNHDA, CDR2 SQIVND (reference sequence). Trimming left V 2 bases short and J 6 bases short, with 17 bases between. CDR3 length: 15 residues. This CDR3 reads CASSINRGELSEQYF. CDR3 DNA: TGTGCCAGTAGTATAAACAGAGGGGAGCTCTCCGAGCAGTACTTC. The complete variable domain, with remaining parts taken from reference TRBV19 and TRBJ2-7, reads DGGITQSPKYLFRKEGQNVTLSCEQNLNHDAMYWYRQDPGQGLRLIYYSQIVNDFQKGDIAEGYSVSREKKESFPLTVTSAQKNPTAFYLCASSINRGELSEQYFGPGTRLTVT.

V usage is TRBV10-3 and J usage is TRBJ2-7; D gene uncertain. The germline V and J ends were trimmed by 10 bases and 2 bases, with 21 bases remaining between them. The germline CDR1 and CDR2 sequences are ENHRY and SYGVKD. The CDR3 is made up of 15 amino acids. In DNA form, the CDR3 reads TGTGCCACCTCGCTCGGCGTCGGTAGGACCTACGAGCAGTACTTC. Translated, it gives CATSLGVGRTYEQYF.

Details on this clone: The same CDR3 arises from other DNA sequences in this sample as well. The chain couples TRBV18 to TRBJ2-5; D gene uncertain. Germline CDR1 KGHSH, CDR2 LQKENI. The CDR3 totals 13 residues. V shed 0 bases and J shed 4 bases, with 6 bases lying between them. The CDR3 reads CASSPPTLETQYF. DNA of the CDR3: TGTGCCAGCTCACCACCGACTCTAGAGACCCAGTACTTC.

The chain uses TRBV7-2 and TRBJ1-4, with 7 bases fitting TRBD1. Germline CDR1 SGHTA, CDR2 FQGNSA. This CDR3 contains 15 residues. V lost 1 base, J lost 5 bases, and 4 bases stayed unmatched. The chain's CDR3 is CASSLVGQPNEKLFF. The CDR3 coding sequence is TGTGCCAGCAGCTTAGTGGGACAGCCGAATGAAAAACTGTTTTTT.

This clone was seen just once. The V call is TRBV27, the J call TRBJ2-1; D is perhaps TRBD2 (5 bases). This CDR3 spans 15 amino acids. The germline CDR1 and CDR2 sequences are MNHEY and SMNVEV (reference sequence). V was trimmed by 8 bases and J by 2 bases, leaving 16 bases between them. CDR3 coding DNA: TGTGCCAGCGGAGAGGAGGTCGAACCCTACAATGAGCAGTTCTTC. Amino acid sequence: CASGEEVEPYNEQFF.

The chain links TRBV2 to TRBJ2-7, with D maybe TRBD1 (6 bases). The CDR3 covers 13 residues. The germline gives CDR1 SNHLY, CDR2 FYNNEI. The CDR3 protein is CANQRTASYEQYF. The DNA of the CDR3 is TGTGCTAACCAAAGGACAGCCTCCTACGAGCAGTACTTC.

The chain is built from TRBV6-5 and TRBJ2-5; weak D call: TRBD1 (5 bases). The CDR3 length is 12 residues. The germline CDR1 and CDR2 sequences are MNHEY and SVGAGI. Trimming removed 7 bases at V and 5 bases at J, with 11 bases between. CDR3: CASTQGAETQYF. The CDR3 nucleotides are TGTGCCAGCACGCAGGGTGCGGAGACCCAGTACTTC.

The chain links TRBV9 to TRBJ2-7, with no clear D. The length of the CDR3 is 13 residues. Germline loops: CDR1 SGDLS, CDR2 YYNGEE. V was shortened by 3 bases and J by 2 bases, with 9 bases between the two germline ends. The CDR3 DNA sequence: TGTGCCAGCAGCGGGCAGGTTACCTACGAGCAGTACTTC. This translates into CASSGQVTYEQYF.

The chain is built from TRBV27 and TRBJ2-7; TRBD1 agrees at 7 bases. Germline CDR1 MNHEY, CDR2 SMNVEV (reference sequence). V gave up 5 bases and J gave up 5 bases; unmatched junction bases: 9. This CDR3 spans 14 amino acids. The CDR3 protein is CASSHKTGWDEQYF. The DNA for the CDR3 is TGTGCCAGCAGTCATAAGACAGGGTGGGACGAGCAGTACTTC.

Comments on this clone: This sample includes further DNA sequences coding for the same CDR3. The V and J genes are TRBV19 and TRBJ1-2, with 7 bases identical to TRBD1. Germline V gene sequence: CDR1 LNHDA, CDR2 SQIVND (reference sequence). V trimming: 8 bases; J trimming: 4 bases; junction bases outside the gene matches: 7. The CDR3 has 13 amino acids. CDR3 sequence (DNA): TGTGCCAGTCGGGACAGAGGGGGCTATGGCTACACCTTC. Translated: CASRDRGGYGYTF.

The chain recombines TRBV28 with TRBJ2-7; D is tentatively TRBD1 or TRBD2 (5 bases each). With 3 bases removed from V and 3 bases from J, the gap between germline ends came to 12 bases. CDR3 length equals 14 residues. Germline V CDR1 and CDR2: MDHEN, SYDVKM. The DNA of the CDR3 is TGTGCCAGCAGTTTTCTTCCGGGGCTCTACGAGCAGTACTTC. This gives the protein CASSFLPGLYEQYF. The full variable domain, in which reference TRBV28 and TRBJ2-7 provide the parts outside the CDR3, is DVKVTQSSRYLVKRTGEKVFLECVQDMDHENMFWYRQDPGLGLRLIYFSYDVKMKEKGDIPEGYSVSREKKERFSLILESASTNQTSMYLCASSFLPGLYEQYFGPGTRLTVT.

The V call is TRBV28, the J call TRBJ1-2; 11 bases align to TRBD1. This CDR3 contains 24 residues. Per the germline V gene, CDR1 is MDHEN and CDR2 is SYDVKM. Losses at the gene ends were 4 bases for V and 4 bases for J; bases not matched to a gene: 32. DNA for the CDR3: TGTGCCAGCAGTTCGCTGGGGCGGACAGGGGGCGCTTCGGATCCCCCATCCCCCAGCTATGGCTACACCTTC. This sequence encodes CASSSLGRTGGASDPPSPSYGYTF.

This chain uses TRBV7-3 with TRBJ2-3; TRBD1 agrees at 10 bases. With 5 bases clipped from V and 6 bases from J, the junction kept 8 bases outside the gene matches. The CDR3 loop spans 15 amino acids. From germline, CDR1 is SGHTA and CDR2 FQGTGA. This CDR3 is CASSLRDRGLDTQYF. CDR3 bases: TGTGCCAGCAGCCTCCGGGACAGGGGCCTGGATACGCAGTATTTT.

The chain employs TRBV2 and TRBJ2-7; 8 bases align to TRBD1. V was clipped by 6 bases and J by 0 bases; unmatched bases: 7. Germline V gene lookup returns CDR1 SNHLY and CDR2 FYNNEI. The CDR3 totals 15 residues. CDR3 in DNA: TGTGCCAGCAGGGAGGACAGGGAGCTCTCCTACGAGCAGTACTTC. Amino acids: CASREDRELSYEQYF. Variable domain in full (rest from reference TRBV2 and TRBJ2-7): EPEVTQTPSHQVTQMGQEVILRCVPISNHLYFYWYRQILGQKVEFLVSFYNNEISEKSEIFDDQFSVERPDGSNFTLKIRSTKLEDSAMYFCASREDRELSYEQYFGPGTRLTVT.

This clone came up a few times. The chain has TRBV28 and TRBJ1-1; D unresolved. Trimming left V 6 bases short and J 4 bases short, with 6 bases between. The CDR3 totals 11 residues. Germline V gene sequence: CDR1 MDHEN, CDR2 SYDVKM. The DNA for the CDR3 is TGTGCCAGCAGGGGTATCACTGAAGCTTTCTTT. The encoded protein is CASRGITEAFF.

The V and J genes are TRBV11-2 and TRBJ2-1; D assignment may be TRBD1 or TRBD2 (5 bases each). The V gene's germline CDR1 is SGHAT and CDR2 FQNNGV. The CDR3 sequence is 15 residues long. V was pared by 0 bases and J by 3 bases, with 9 bases between. CDR3 DNA sequence: TGTGCCAGCAGCTTAGATGGGACGTTCTACAATGAGCAGTTCTTC. Amino acids: CASSLDGTFYNEQFF.

Comments on this clone: Other DNA sequences within the sample encode an identical CDR3. V usage is TRBV19 and J usage is TRBJ2-5, with 7 bases that match TRBD1. Germline V lookup: CDR1 LNHDA, CDR2 SQIVND (reference sequence). Germline trimming cut 6 bases from V and 3 bases from J; bases unmatched to any gene: 4. CDR3 size: 13 residues. The CDR3: CASSRDREETQYF. CDR3 nucleotides: TGTGCCAGTAGCCGGGACAGAGAAGAGACCCAGTACTTC.

This chain links TRBV19 with TRBJ1-2, with D unresolved. With 3 bases removed from V and 4 bases from J, the gap between germline ends came to 9 bases. CDR1 is LNHDA and CDR2 is SQIVND in the germline V gene (reference sequence). This CDR3 is 13 amino acids long. The CDR3 nucleotides read TGTGCCAGTAGTATCCAGGCGAGCTATGGCTACACCTTC. Residues: CASSIQASYGYTF.

The genes are TRBV28 and TRBJ2-2; D gene uncertain. V dropped 0 bases and J dropped 4 bases, with 6 bases sitting between them. CDR3 length: 14 residues. Germline V CDR1 and CDR2: MDHEN, SYDVKM. CDR3 amino acids: CASSLWAGTGELFF. CDR3 in DNA: TGTGCCAGCAGTTTATGGGCCGGCACCGGGGAGCTGTTTTTT.

The chain employs TRBV29-1 and TRBJ2-1; 11 bases agree with TRBD2. Germline loops: CDR1 SQVTM, CDR2 ANQGSEA. Trimming cost V 4 bases and J 16 bases; bases outside gene matches: 9. The length of the CDR3 is 12 residues. CDR3 DNA: TGCAGCGTTGGATGGGTAGGGACTAGCGGATTCTTC. Residues: CSVGWVGTSGFF.

On this clone itself: Other nucleotide sequences from this sample produce the same CDR3. V usage is TRBV6-1 and J usage is TRBJ1-2; 7 bases match TRBD1. J gave up 2 bases and V 1 base, and 4 bases lay outside the gene matches. The CDR3 is made up of 15 amino acids. CDR1 and CDR2 (germline): MNHNS, SASEGT. The CDR3 is CASSEGPGGNYGYTF. For the CDR3, the DNA is TGTGCCAGCAGTGAAGGCCCAGGGGGAAACTATGGCTACACCTTC.

Notes on this clone: Other DNA sequences in the sample encode the same CDR3. This chain joins TRBV29-1 and TRBJ2-3, with D unclear. This CDR3 comprises 13 residues. Germline lookup yields CDR1 SQVTM and CDR2 ANQGSEA. The germline V and J ends were trimmed by 4 bases and 0 bases, with 8 bases remaining between them. For the CDR3, the DNA is TGCAGCGTTGTGGGCAGAAGCACAGATACGCAGTATTTT. This sequence encodes CSVVGRSTDTQYF.

The chain recombines TRBV7-3 with TRBJ2-1, with TRBD2 matching over 10 bases. V was clipped by 3 bases and J by 6 bases; unmatched bases: 2. The length of the CDR3 is 14 residues. CDR1 SGHTA and CDR2 FQGTGA come from the germline V gene. This CDR3 is CASSLSSGSNEQFF. The CDR3 bases are TGTGCCAGCAGCTTGTCTAGCGGGAGCAATGAGCAGTTCTTC. Drawing the rest from reference TRBV7-3 and TRBJ2-1, the complete variable domain is GAGVSQTPSNKVTEKGKYVELRCDPISGHTALYWYRQSLGQGPEFLIYFQGTGAADDSGLPNDRFFAVRPEGSVSTLKIQRTERGDSAVYLCASSLSSGSNEQFFGPGTRLTVL.